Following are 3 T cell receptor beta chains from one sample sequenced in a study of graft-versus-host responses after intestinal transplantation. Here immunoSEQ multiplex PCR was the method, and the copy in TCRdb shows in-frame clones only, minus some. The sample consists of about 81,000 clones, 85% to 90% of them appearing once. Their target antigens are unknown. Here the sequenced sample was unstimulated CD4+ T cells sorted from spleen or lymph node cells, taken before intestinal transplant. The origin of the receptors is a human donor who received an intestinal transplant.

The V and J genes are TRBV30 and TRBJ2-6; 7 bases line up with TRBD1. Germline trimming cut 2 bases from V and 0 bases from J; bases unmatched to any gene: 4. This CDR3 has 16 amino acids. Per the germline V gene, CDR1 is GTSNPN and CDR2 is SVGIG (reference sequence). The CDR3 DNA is TGTGCCTGGAGTAAGACAGGGTTCTCTGGGGCCAACGTCCTGACTTTC. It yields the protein CAWSKTGFSGANVLTF.

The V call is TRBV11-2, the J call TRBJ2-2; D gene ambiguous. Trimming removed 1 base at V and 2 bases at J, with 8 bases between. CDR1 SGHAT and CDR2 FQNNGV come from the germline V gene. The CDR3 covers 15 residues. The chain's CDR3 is CASSLAQFNTGELFF. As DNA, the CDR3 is TGTGCCAGCAGCTTAGCACAGTTCAACACCGGGGAGCTGTTTTTT. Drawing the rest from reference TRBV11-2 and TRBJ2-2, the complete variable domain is EAGVAQSPRYKIIEKRQSVAFWCNPISGHATLYWYQQILGQGPKLLIQFQNNGVVDDSQLPKDRFSAERLKGVDSTLKIQPAKLEDSAVYLCASSLAQFNTGELFFGEGSRLTVL.

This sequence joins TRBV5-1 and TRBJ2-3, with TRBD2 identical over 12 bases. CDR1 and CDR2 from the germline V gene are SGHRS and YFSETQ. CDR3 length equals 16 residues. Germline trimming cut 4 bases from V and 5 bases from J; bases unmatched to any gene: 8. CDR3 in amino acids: CASSPALTSGGDTQYF. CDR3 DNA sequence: TGCGCCAGCAGCCCGGCCCTGACTAGCGGGGGAGATACGCAGTATTTT. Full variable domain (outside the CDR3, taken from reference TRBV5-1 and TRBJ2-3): KAGVTQTPRYLIKTRGQQVTLSCSPISGHRSVSWYQQTPGQGLQFLFEYFSETQRNKGNFPGRFSGRQFSNSRSEMNVSTLELGDSALYLCASSPALTSGGDTQYFGPGTRLTVL.